Below are 13 T cell receptor beta chains sequenced from a single sample in a study of PD-L1 blockade in urothelial cancer (dated by TCRdb to about 2017). The intended sense of this specimen's time point label: pretreatment peripheral blood. Library construction relied on the immunoSEQ multiplex PCR assay. TCRdb holds this immuneACCESS table with in-frame rearrangements only. Some clones are missing; in checked studies, unresolved V genes explain under half, and the rest has no known cause. Across this sample there are under 95,000 clones, with 84% seen only once. About a tenth of the sample is in the top ten clones. Sequencing was performed on PBMCs, taken around atezolizumab (anti-PD-L1) treatment. The receptors here all came from a woman in her seventies with urothelial cancer.

This sequence joins TRBV7-2 and TRBJ2-1, with 7 bases aligning to TRBD2. This CDR3 comprises 18 residues. The J segment lost 0 bases and the V segment lost 1 base, leaving 9 bases of the junction unmatched. Germline V CDR1 and CDR2: SGHTA, FQGNSA. Here the CDR3 reads CASSLVAGGGNSYNEQFF. The CDR3 DNA is TGTGCCAGCAGCTTAGTCGCTGGCGGGGGAAACTCCTACAATGAGCAGTTCTTC.

This rearrangement joins TRBV10-2 to TRBJ2-5, with 8 bases identical to TRBD2. The length of the CDR3 is 18 residues. Germline values: CDR1 WSHSY, CDR2 SAAADI. The V and J ends lost 0 bases and 5 bases, in that order; junction bases with no gene match: 14. DNA for the CDR3: TGCGCCAGCAGTGAGTCGTCTCGCGGGGGGCCGGGCGGGGAGACCCAGTACTTC. This gives the protein CASSESSRGGPGGETQYF.

This chain joins TRBV4-3 and TRBJ2-3; 7 bases are shared with TRBD2. V lost 0 bases, J lost 2 bases, and 14 bases stayed unmatched. The V gene's germline CDR1 is LGHNA and CDR2 YSLEER. The CDR3 is made up of 19 amino acids. DNA of the CDR3: TGCGCCAGCAGCCAAGATTTTGGCCTTGTTGCGGGGGTCACAGATACGCAGTATTTT. Protein product: CASSQDFGLVAGVTDTQYF.

This sequence joins TRBV7-2 and TRBJ2-1, with 7 bases aligning to TRBD1. After removal of 0 bases from V and 9 bases from J, the junction contained 11 bases not matched to a gene. Germline CDR1 is SGHTA and CDR2 is FQGNSA. The length of the CDR3 is 16 residues. CDR3 region: CASSLAQGVLGPEQFF. DNA for the CDR3: TGTGCCAGCAGCTTAGCGCAGGGGGTATTGGGCCCTGAGCAGTTCTTC.

The chain carries TRBV28 and TRBJ2-3; a weak D match, TRBD1 (6 bases). The germline V gene encodes CDR1 MDHEN and CDR2 SYDVKM. The CDR3 is 14 residues long. The germline V and J ends were trimmed by 10 bases and 2 bases, with 16 bases remaining between them. The CDR3: CATARDTDTDTQYF. The DNA for the CDR3 is TGTGCCACCGCACGGGACACCGACACAGATACGCAGTATTTT.

This clone was picked up a small number of times. This chain joins TRBV7-9 and TRBJ1-4; D is uncertain. CDR3 length: 15 residues. With 3 bases removed from V and 6 bases from J, the gap between germline ends came to 14 bases. Germline lookup yields CDR1 SEHNR and CDR2 FQNEAQ (reference sequence). For the CDR3, the DNA is TGTGCCAGCAGCTTCTTCCAGGTTCGAGATGAAAAACTGTTTTTT. It translates to CASSFFQVRDEKLFF.

This clone has just one count. The genes are TRBV7-9 and TRBJ1-4; TRBD1 aligns across 8 bases. Unmatched junction bases numbered 9, after V lost 3 bases and J lost 3 bases. The germline CDR1 and CDR2 sequences are SEHNR and FQNEAQ (reference sequence). The CDR3 is 17 amino acids. The CDR3 region has the DNA TGTGCCAGCAGCTTTCCGACAGGGGCAGGAGCTAATGAAAAACTGTTTTTT. It encodes CASSFPTGAGANEKLFF.

The chain couples TRBV2 to TRBJ2-7; 8 bases are shared with TRBD1. V lost 6 bases and J lost 3; bases outside the gene matches: 13. The CDR3 has 16 amino acids. CDR1 SNHLY and CDR2 FYNNEI come from the germline V gene. The DNA of the CDR3 is TGTGCCAGCAGGGAACGGGCGACAGGGGCCCTCTACGAGCAGTACTTC. Translation: CASRERATGALYEQYF. Using reference TRBV2 and TRBJ2-7 for the parts outside the CDR3, the full variable domain is EPEVTQTPSHQVTQMGQEVILRCVPISNHLYFYWYRQILGQKVEFLVSFYNNEISEKSEIFDDQFSVERPDGSNFTLKIRSTKLEDSAMYFCASRERATGALYEQYFGPGTRLTVT.

This chain connects TRBV9 to TRBJ2-1; TRBD1 aligns across 7 bases. This CDR3 is built from 14 residues. Germline V gives CDR1 SGDLS, CDR2 YYNGEE. Trimming at V came to 2 bases and at J to 8 bases, leaving 7 bases not matched to a gene. CDR3 sequence (DNA): TGTGCCAGCAGCGTGAATGACAGGGTCGATGAGCAGTTCTTC. Amino acid sequence: CASSVNDRVDEQFF. Supplemented by reference TRBV9 and TRBJ2-1, the full variable domain reads DSGVTQTPKHLITATGQRVTLRCSPRSGDLSVYWYQQSLDQGLQFLIQYYNGEERAKGNILERFSAQQFPDLHSELNLSSLELGDSALYFCASSVNDRVDEQFFGPGTRLTVL.

The CDR3 protein is CASSEASGRPNTGDNEQFF. Here the CDR3 DNA reads TGCGCCAGCAGCGAGGCTAGCGGGAGGCCTAACACCGGGGACAATGAGCAGTTCTTC. The V and J genes are TRBV23-1 and TRBJ2-1; 11 bases match TRBD2. TRBV23-1 is an open reading frame whose function is uncertain. The CDR3 consists of 19 residues. V lost 6 bases and J lost 5; bases outside the gene matches: 18.

This chain links TRBV5-5 with TRBJ1-2; D is perhaps TRBD1 (6 bases). The CDR3 has 15 amino acids. Trimming took 0 bases from V and 3 from J, leaving 12 bases between them. Germline loops: CDR1 SGHKS, CDR2 YYEKEE (reference sequence). CDR3 protein: CASSLDQGPYYGYTF. The DNA of the CDR3 is TGTGCCAGCAGCTTGGACCAGGGGCCGTACTATGGCTACACCTTC.

The V call is TRBV19, the J call TRBJ1-5; 8 bases fit TRBD1. V lost 7 bases, J lost 2 bases, and 7 bases stayed unmatched. Germline CDR1 is LNHDA and CDR2 is SQIVND (reference sequence). This CDR3 contains 15 residues. The CDR3 bases are TGTGCCAGTACCCACCAGACAGGGGGCAATCAGCCCCAGCATTTT. Its protein is CASTHQTGGNQPQHF. The whole variable domain, remainder taken from reference TRBV19 and TRBJ1-5, is DGGITQSPKYLFRKEGQNVTLSCEQNLNHDAMYWYRQDPGQGLRLIYYSQIVNDFQKGDIAEGYSVSREKKESFPLTVTSAQKNPTAFYLCASTHQTGGNQPQHFGDGTRLSIL.

The rearrangement uses TRBV18 and TRBJ1-5; 7 bases align to TRBD1. Germline V lookup: CDR1 KGHSH, CDR2 LQKENI. J gave up 6 bases and V 5 bases, and 4 bases lay outside the gene matches. This CDR3 is 13 amino acids long. The CDR3 DNA reads as TGTGCCAGCTCAGTCCAGGGGGTTCAGCCCCAGCATTTT. Translated: CASSVQGVQPQHF.